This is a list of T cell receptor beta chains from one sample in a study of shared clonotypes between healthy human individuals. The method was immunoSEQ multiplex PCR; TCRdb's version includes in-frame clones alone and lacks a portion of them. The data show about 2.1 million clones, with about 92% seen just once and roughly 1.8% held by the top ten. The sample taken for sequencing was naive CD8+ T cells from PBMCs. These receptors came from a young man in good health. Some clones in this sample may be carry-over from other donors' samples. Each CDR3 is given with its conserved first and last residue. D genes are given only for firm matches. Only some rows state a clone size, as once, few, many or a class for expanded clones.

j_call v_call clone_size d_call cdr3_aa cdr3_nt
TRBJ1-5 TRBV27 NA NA CASSLSIVGDQPQHF TGTGCCAGCAGTTTATCGATTGTAGGAGATCAGCCCCAGCATTTT
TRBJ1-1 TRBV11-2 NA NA CASSLLSWTENTEAFF TGTGCCAGCAGCCTACTCTCTTGGACAGAGAACACTGAAGCTTTCTTT
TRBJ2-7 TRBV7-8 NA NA CASSLAGVLGEQYF TGTGCCAGCAGCTTAGCTGGGGTTCTGGGCGAGCAGTACTTC
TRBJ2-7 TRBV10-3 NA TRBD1 CATIDRDRGYEQYF TGTGCCACAATAGACCGGGACAGGGGCTACGAGCAGTACTTC
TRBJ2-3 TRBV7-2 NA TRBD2 CASSSRTSGRVRTDTQYF TGTGCCAGCAGCTCCAGGACTAGCGGGAGGGTCCGCACAGATACGCAGTATTTT
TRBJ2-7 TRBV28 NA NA CASSFGRNYEQYF TGTGCCAGCAGTTTCGGCAGAAACTACGAGCAGTACTTC
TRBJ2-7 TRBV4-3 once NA CASSQGTRSYEQYF TGCGCCAGCAGCCAGGGGACTCGTTCCTACGAGCAGTACTTC
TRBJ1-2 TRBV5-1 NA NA CASSLRTVDYGYTF TGCGCCAGCAGCTTACGGACAGTGGACTATGGCTACACCTTC
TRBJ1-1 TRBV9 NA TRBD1 CASSGGQGTEAFF TGTGCCAGCAGCGGAGGACAGGGGACTGAAGCTTTCTTT
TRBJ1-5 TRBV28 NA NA CAIRQALSVQPQHF TGTGCCATTCGACAGGCCCTTAGCGTCCAGCCCCAGCATTTT
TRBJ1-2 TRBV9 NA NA CASSAGFGVGVEGYTF TGTGCCAGCAGCGCTGGCTTCGGGGTTGGCGTCGAGGGCTACACCTTC
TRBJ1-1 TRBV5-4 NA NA CASSLGAGENTEAFF TGTGCCAGCAGCTTGGGGGCAGGGGAGAACACTGAAGCTTTCTTT
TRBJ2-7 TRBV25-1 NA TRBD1 CASSETGGYEQYF TGTGCCAGCAGTGAGACAGGGGGATACGAGCAGTACTTC
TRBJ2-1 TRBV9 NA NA CASGGGPSNEQFF TGTGCCAGCGGTGGAGGGCCCTCCAATGAGCAGTTCTTC